In its sample, the clone carrying this T cell receptor (beta chain) was seen a few times. The antigen is unknown. There were only healthy Caucasians among the donors. Trimming shortened V by 0 bases and J by 3 bases, and 8 bases separated the two germline ends. The CDR3 totals 13 residues. Germline CDR1 is DFQATT and CDR2 is SNEGSKA (reference sequence). The data originate from a study of identical twins. TCRdb re-derived calls from the 5' RACE reads in MiXCR, one entry per CDR3 protein. This repertoire shows hundreds of thousands of distinct CDR3 sequences, 15% to 20% found once; its top ten account for around 12%. Findings and caveats of the study: The study drew conclusions from cross-sectional statistical analysis, not from following the same donors. Excess low generation probability was seen in twin-shared out-of-frame alpha sequences.

These same data were also listed under a study on T cells expressing NK-cell markers. As reported in that work: Among eight sequenced donors, seven carried HCMV seropositivity while one was seronegative.

The sample consisted of PBMCs. V gene TRBV20-1 combines with J gene TRBJ1-1; the D gene is possibly TRBD1 (5 bases). This clonotype originated in a young woman in good health. The CDR3 DNA sequence: TGCAGTGCTAGAGATTGGGGCTACACTGAAGCTTTCTTT. It yields the protein CSARDWGYTEAFF.